The clone carrying this TCR beta chain has only one observation. Its antigen is not known. The data were produced by immunoSEQ multiplex PCR, yet TCRdb's version contains in-frame clones alone and is incomplete. The repertoire includes around 63,000 clones, about nine tenths of them detected once, and approximately 1.1% sits in the top ten. The data were obtained in a study of OX40 agonist ivuxolimab in advanced cancers. As for the study in general: Patients' therapy was ivuxolimab, an antibody that acts as an agonist of OX40 (CD134). Antecedent anti-PD-1, anti-PD-L1 or anti-CTLA-4 therapy was permissible, with roughly 36% having received some. Study-level points and caveats: More expanded clones were seen, on average, in CD8+ T cells than in CD4+.

Individuals having autoimmune disease history or systemic immunosuppression were not enrolled. Germline CDR1 is LNHDA and CDR2 is SQIVND (reference sequence). The CDR3 totals 14 residues. Trimming took 0 bases from V and 8 from J; bases not matched to a gene: 4. This receptor was identified in an adult with an advanced solid tumor such as melanoma, head and neck, liver or kidney cancer. V gene TRBV19 combines with J gene TRBJ1-1, with TRBD1 matching 9 bases. This sample comprised CD4+ or CD8+ T cells sorted from blood, obtained in a trial of the OX40 agonist ivuxolimab. CDR3 bases: TGTGCCAGTAGTATAGACCTGACAGGGGGGGAAGCTTTCTTT. As protein: CASSIDLTGGEAFF.